This record covers a single T cell receptor beta chain. What it binds is unknown. The data originate from a study of OX40 agonist ivuxolimab in advanced cancers. Study-level information: Antecedent anti-PD-1, anti-PD-L1 or anti-CTLA-4 therapy was permissible, with under 50% having received some. Partial responses occurred in three patients (one hepatocellular carcinoma, two cutaneous melanoma).

CDR3 size: 12 residues. In germline, CDR1 is MDHEN, CDR2 SYDVKM. The V end lost 8 bases, the J end lost 1 base, and 6 bases lay between the germline ends. The study's findings and limits: On average, a greater number of expanded clones characterised CD8+ T cells relative to CD4+.

Systemic immunosuppression or autoimmune disease history was grounds to exclude patients. Using immunoSEQ multiplex PCR, the repertoire was profiled, and TCRdb retains in-frame clones only, with some absent. This table holds nearly 50,000 clones, about 90% found once. The chain has TRBV28 and TRBJ1-3; tentatively, D is TRBD1 (5 bases). The receptor was isolated from an adult with an advanced solid tumor such as melanoma, head and neck, liver or kidney cancer. Sequenced material: CD4+ or CD8+ T cells sorted from blood, taken in a trial of the OX40 agonist ivuxolimab. The CDR3 nucleotides read TGTGCCAGCGCAGGGTCTGGAAACACCATATATTTT. Protein: CASAGSGNTIYF.